This TCR beta chain was captured by sequencing in a study of blood T cell repertoires in COVID-19 (dated by TCRdb to between 2020 and 2021). Broadly, across the study: Samples from collaborators originated in the United States, Italy and Spain and spanned both the acute and convalescent phases of COVID-19. The prospective study material was composed of cDNA or gDNA derived from T cells, B-cell-depleted T cells, or PBMCs. The dataset comprised deeply sampled blood TCRbeta repertoires from subjects exposed to, actively infected with, or recovered from COVID-19. The repertoires were released in a freely available public database intended as a resource for research on the immune response to SARS-CoV-2. Samples came from the ongoing ImmuneRACE study (first 160 participants) plus 1,254 subjects from 6 global collaborators. Sample metadata almost always included a de-identified subject ID, COVID-19 status, age in years and sex. Where available, HLA class I and class II types were taken from metadata supplied by the sample provider and were not determined by assay-based typing. Summary of the overall study and its limitations: The quantity of clinical and demographic metadata differed by source and by participant and was supplied without curation.

Each collaborating institution followed its own protocols to collect whole blood in K2EDTA tubes. For TCRbeta analysis, collaborator samples were shipped as frozen whole blood, as isolated PBMCs, or as DNA extracted from either sample type. Worth noting for this clone: Its antigen remains unidentified. It has no much larger one-base neighbor in the sample; base qualities were not kept.

Spanning cysteine to phenylalanine, the CDR3 consists of 19 amino acids. Left in the record is the CDR3 DNA by itself, 57 bases read in frame from the first base. After removal of 2 bases from V and 1 base from J, the junction retains 12 bases not matched to a gene. From the germline V gene, CDR1 is LGHNA and CDR2 is YSLEER. TCRbeta CDR3 regions were amplified from genomic DNA using the immunoSEQ Assay, a bias-controlled multiplex PCR. The original methods were these. The number of nucleated cells in each sample was estimated by amplification of reference gene primers within the assay. Sequence reads were collapsed and filtered to measure the absolute abundance of every unique TCRbeta CDR3 rearrangement. For each sample, productive Simpson clonality was calculated as the square root of Simpson's diversity index across productive rearrangements. TCRdb holds this immuneACCESS table with in-frame rearrangements only. Some clones are missing; in checked studies, unresolved V genes explain under half, and the rest has no known cause. The DNA gave D and trimming, while V, J and clone size come from that table. The sample has over 55,000 clones on record, around nine tenths of them singletons. Approximately 20% of the sample is held by the ten biggest clonotypes.

The source material was peripheral blood. This clonotype was sampled from a woman aged 80 or over with acute or convalescent COVID-19. The sequence is built from TRBV4-3 and TRBJ2-5, and 11 bases in between align with TRBD2. The CDR3 region has the sequence CASSQFRKLAGGPQETQYF. The DNA sequence is given as TGCGCCAGCAGCCAATTTCGGAAGTTAGCGGGAGGGCCCCAAGAGACCCAGTACTTC.